The 26 T cell receptor beta chains reported below all come from one sample, sequenced in a study of T cell repertoires in cytomegalovirus infection. These receptors' antigens are unknown. TCRdb reanalysed the reads using MiXCR and keeps one entry per CDR3 protein. Among about 770,000 distinct CDR3 sequences listed, almost 30% were seen once. Sample: cultured CD8+ T cells from PBMCs, taken from culture after CMV antigen stimulation. The receptors originated from a human donor in good health (CMV status not recorded). Some clones in this sample may be carry-over from other donors' samples.

This clonotype was counted ten times or more. This chain uses TRBV10-3 with TRBJ2-3; possible D gene TRBD1, 5 bases. Between the trimmed V and J ends, which lost 4 bases and 0 bases, there was a span of 14 bases. CDR3 length: 16 amino acids. CDR1 ENHRY and CDR2 SYGVKD come from the germline V gene. CDR3 protein: CAISAPETDSTDTQYF. CDR3 DNA sequence: TGTGCCATCAGTGCTCCGGAGACAGATAGCACAGATACGCAGTATTTT.

This clonotype was recorded a few times. CDR3 in DNA: TGCGCCAGCAGCCAAGAAATATTCTACGAGCAGTACGTC. Protein: CASSQEIFYEQYV. The rearrangement uses TRBV4-1 and TRBJ2-7; no firm D call. The CDR3 covers 13 residues. Germline V gene data show CDR1 as MGHRA and CDR2 as YSYEKL. V was trimmed by 0 bases and J by 3 bases, leaving 6 bases between them.

The chain links TRBV6-2 or TRBV6-3 to TRBJ1-5; D is undetermined. The V end lost 6 bases, the J end lost 5 bases, and 17 bases lay between the germline ends. The CDR3 length is 15 residues. Looked up from germline, CDR1 is MNHEY and CDR2 is SVGEGT. The CDR3 protein is CASSRSPGEDQPQHF. The CDR3 DNA follows: TGTGCCAGCAGCCGTAGCCCTGGCGAGGATCAGCCCCAGCATTTT.

The chain carries TRBV6-1 and TRBJ2-1; a weak D match, TRBD2 (5 bases). Germline CDR1 MNHNS, CDR2 SASEGT. V lost 3 bases and J lost 1, with 10 bases in between. The CDR3 has 15 residues. CDR3 in amino acids: CASSDRGKSYNEQFF. The CDR3 DNA is TGTGCCAGCAGTGATCGAGGGAAATCCTACAATGAGCAGTTCTTC.

This clonotype was recorded many times. The chain couples TRBV6-1 to TRBJ1-1; D is unresolved. V was cut by 5 bases and J by 3 bases, with 13 bases left in between. Germline V CDR1 and CDR2: MNHNS, SASEGT. The CDR3 is 14 amino acids. The CDR3 reads CASSWEGRHTEAFF. In DNA, the CDR3 is TGTGCCAGCAGTTGGGAGGGCCGTCACACTGAAGCTTTCTTT.

V gene TRBV5-4 combines with J gene TRBJ2-7; 7 positions agree with TRBD1. The CDR3 length is 14 residues. In germline, CDR1 is SGHNT, CDR2 YYREEE (reference sequence). V was pared by 4 bases and J by 2 bases, with 6 bases of the junction left unmatched. This CDR3 reads CASSQGRGPYEQYF. In nucleotides, the CDR3 is TGTGCCAGCAGCCAAGGTAGGGGGCCCTACGAGCAGTACTTC. Drawing the rest from reference TRBV5-4 and TRBJ2-7, the complete variable domain is ETGVTQSPTHLIKTRGQQVTLRCSSQSGHNTVSWYQQALGQGPQFIFQYYREEENGRGNFPPRFSGLQFPNYSSELNVNALELDDSALYLCASSQGRGPYEQYFGPGTRLTVT.

The rearrangement joins TRBV19 to TRBJ1-1; D is unclear. CDR1 and CDR2 (germline): LNHDA, SQIVND (reference sequence). The CDR3 has 16 amino acids. V lost 0 bases to trimming and J lost 1 base, with 12 bases between them. The CDR3 spells CASSIDGVVGNTEAFF. The DNA of the CDR3 is TGTGCCAGTAGTATAGATGGTGTGGTCGGGAACACTGAAGCTTTCTTT.

The chain has TRBV4-1 and TRBJ2-7; D call uncertain. Germline V gene lookup returns CDR1 MGHRA and CDR2 YSYEKL. This CDR3 has 14 residues. V lost 4 bases, J lost 3 bases, and 13 bases lay in between. The CDR3 DNA reads as TGCGCCAGCAGCCCCAACACCATGGACTACGAGCAGTACGTC. This encodes CASSPNTMDYEQYV.

The chain joins TRBV7-3 to TRBJ2-3; no definite D call. The germline V gene has CDR1 SGHTA and CDR2 FQGTGA. V lost 9 bases, J lost 4 bases, and 11 bases lay in between. The CDR3 loop spans 12 amino acids. The CDR3 spells CASETRPDTQYF. CDR3 DNA: TGTGCCAGTGAGACCCGACCAGATACGCAGTATTTT.

This chain joins TRBV6-1 and TRBJ1-2, with TRBD1 as a possible D gene (5 bases). The CDR3 has 15 amino acids. Trimming stripped 5 bases from V and 4 bases from J, with 17 bases between. Looked up from germline, CDR1 is MNHNS and CDR2 is SASEGT. The CDR3 coding sequence is TGTGCCAGCAGTTACCGGATCGGACACGTCTATGGCTACACCTTC. Translated: CASSYRIGHVYGYTF.

This clonotype was recorded at least ten times. The chain joins TRBV7-8 to TRBJ1-5, with 9 positions matching TRBD1. Germline loops: CDR1 SGHVS, CDR2 FQNEAQ. The ends lost 7 bases at V and 4 bases at J; junction bases unmatched: 23. This CDR3 contains 20 residues. The CDR3 DNA reads TGTGCCAGCACCAACCACGGGACAGGGTTGATTGATGGGAAAAATCAGCCCCAGCATTTT. Translating it yields CASTNHGTGLIDGKNQPQHF.

The chain uses TRBV4-1 and TRBJ2-7; D might be TRBD1 or TRBD2, each matching 5 bases. The CDR3 has 14 amino acids. CDR1 and CDR2 from the germline V gene are MGHRA and YSYEKL. V gave up 3 bases and J gave up 3 bases, with 12 bases separating them. CDR3 DNA: TGCGCCAGCAGCCAGGCCCGGGGCCGCTACGAGCAGTACTTC. Encoded protein: CASSQARGRYEQYF.

This chain joins TRBV12-3 or TRBV12-4 and TRBJ2-3; D tentatively reads TRBD1 or TRBD2 (7 bases each). The CDR3 totals 16 residues. The germline V and J ends were trimmed by 5 bases and 2 bases, with 17 bases remaining between them. The CDR3 sequence is CASSLGGGSYTDTQYF. Here the CDR3 DNA reads TGTGCCAGCAGTCTGGGAGGGGGCTCCTACACAGATACGCAGTATTTT.

The rearrangement uses TRBV7-9 and TRBJ1-1; 7 bases agree with TRBD1. V shed 2 bases and J 0 bases; nucleotides not matched to a gene: 3. The CDR3 is 15 amino acids. Per germline, CDR1 SEHNR and CDR2 FQNEAQ (reference sequence). This CDR3 reads CASSLQGELNTEAFF. CDR3 sequence (DNA): TGTGCCAGCAGCTTACAGGGGGAGTTGAACACTGAAGCTTTCTTT.

The chain has TRBV12-3 or TRBV12-4 and TRBJ2-7; TRBD1 aligns across 7 bases. The V and J ends lost 8 bases and 3 bases, in that order; junction bases with no gene match: 13. The CDR3 has 15 amino acids. Here the CDR3 reads CASGATGAEGYEQYF. Here the CDR3 DNA reads TGTGCCAGCGGCGCTACAGGGGCAGAGGGCTACGAGCAGTACTTC.

This clonotype showed up just a few times. The chain employs TRBV6-1 and TRBJ2-1; 7 bases are shared with TRBD1. J gave up 2 bases and V 8 bases, and 12 bases lay outside the gene matches. This CDR3 has 16 amino acids. Germline loops: CDR1 MNHNS, CDR2 SASEGT. The chain's CDR3 is CASENLAGGPYNEQFF. CDR3 sequence (DNA): TGTGCCAGCGAGAATCTAGCAGGGGGTCCCTACAATGAGCAGTTCTTC.

The chain joins TRBV6-5 to TRBJ2-3, with TRBD1 as a possible D gene (6 bases). The germline CDR1 and CDR2 sequences are MNHEY and SVGAGI. V dropped 0 bases and J dropped 0 bases, with 13 bases sitting between them. The CDR3 loop spans 17 amino acids. This CDR3 reads CASSYSIQGRSTDTQYF. CDR3 DNA sequence: TGTGCCAGCAGTTACTCGATACAGGGCCGGAGCACAGATACGCAGTATTTT.

CDR3 sequence reads: CASNPAKGLYEQYV. Here the CDR3 DNA reads TGTGCCAGCAACCCAGCTAAGGGACTCTACGAGCAGTACGTC. The rearrangement uses TRBV2 and TRBJ2-7, with D perhaps TRBD2 (6 bases). CDR1 SNHLY and CDR2 FYNNEI come from the germline V gene. Between the trimmed V and J ends, which lost 7 bases and 3 bases, there was a span of 16 bases. The CDR3 spans 14 residues.

This clonotype was counted a few times. J is TRBJ1-4 and V is TRBV7-9; no reliable D call. The germline gives CDR1 SEHNR, CDR2 FQNEAQ (reference sequence). This CDR3 spans 15 amino acids. V was cut by 8 bases and J by 5 bases, with 18 bases left in between. Written as DNA, the CDR3 is TGTGCCAGCTCCCCCGGCGAGCGATCAAATGAAAAACTGTTTTTT. Its translation is CASSPGERSNEKLFF. The full variable domain, in which reference TRBV7-9 and TRBJ1-4 provide the parts outside the CDR3, is DTGVSQNPRHKITKRGQNVTFRCDPISEHNRLYWYRQTLGQGPEFLTYFQNEAQLEKSRLLSDRFSAERPKGSFSTLEIQRTEQGDSAMYLCASSPGERSNEKLFFGSGTQLSVL.

The V gene is TRBV7-4, the J gene TRBJ2-7, with 12 bases matching TRBD2. Germline loops: CDR1 SGHVT, CDR2 SQSDAQ. Germline trimming cut 4 bases from V and 4 bases from J; bases unmatched to any gene: 11. This CDR3 is built from 17 residues. CDR3 amino acids: CASSWERLAGAEYEQYF. The CDR3 DNA follows: TGTGCCAGCAGCTGGGAACGACTAGCGGGGGCCGAATACGAGCAGTACTTC.

J is TRBJ2-3 and V is TRBV20-1, with a possible D match to TRBD1 (6 bases). CDR3 length: 16 amino acids. Trimming left V 6 bases short and J 8 bases short, with 27 bases between. The germline V gene has CDR1 DFQATT and CDR2 SNEGSKA (reference sequence). CDR3 residues: CSAATWDRPGVGTQYF. The CDR3 DNA reads as TGCAGTGCGGCTACTTGGGACCGCCCAGGGGTTGGTACGCAGTATTTT.

The chain uses TRBV19 and TRBJ2-1; D perhaps matches TRBD2 (6 bases). Germline V CDR1 and CDR2: LNHDA, SQIVND (reference sequence). The V end was cut by 6 bases, the J end by 7 bases, with 19 bases between. This CDR3 is 15 amino acids long. CDR3 bases: TGTGCCAGTAGGGCGGGGCTACTAGGATTGAATGAGCAGTTCTTC. Residues: CASRAGLLGLNEQFF.

This clonotype was observed a handful of times. This chain connects TRBV12-3 or TRBV12-4 to TRBJ2-1; 8 nucleotides line up with TRBD2. V lost 4 bases and J lost 2; bases outside the gene matches: 7. The CDR3 has 16 residues. The CDR3 DNA is TGTGCCAGCAGTTCCCACGCGGGGGGACCCTACAATGAGCAGTTCTTC. Translated, it gives CASSSHAGGPYNEQFF.

The chain joins TRBV12-3 or TRBV12-4 to TRBJ2-7; no clear D. This CDR3 has 12 residues. The V and J ends lost 2 bases and 5 bases respectively, with 7 bases between them. The CDR3 DNA is TGTGCCAGCAGTTTATCAGTAAACGAGCAGTACGTC. This gives the protein CASSLSVNEQYV.

The gene calls are TRBV29-1 and TRBJ1-2; D unclear. Germline CDR1 reads SQVTM; CDR2 reads ANQGSEA. The CDR3 loop spans 11 amino acids. V shed 3 bases and J shed 7 bases, with 9 bases lying between them. CDR3 sequence: CSVESRVGYTF. CDR3 in DNA: TGCAGCGTTGAGAGCCGGGTTGGCTACACCTTC.

The rearrangement joins TRBV4-3 to TRBJ2-3; 10 nucleotides align to TRBD1. V gave up 3 bases and J gave up 4 bases; unmatched junction bases: 7. The CDR3 contains 16 residues. CDR1 LGHNA and CDR2 YSLEER come from the germline V gene. CDR3 sequence: CASSQPGTGEPDTQYF. The CDR3 bases are TGCGCCAGCAGCCAGCCCGGGACAGGGGAGCCAGATACGCAGTATTTT.